This T cell receptor (beta chain) emerged from a study of early T cells in non-severe SARS-CoV-2 infection. Per germline, CDR1 SEHNR and CDR2 FQNEAQ (reference sequence). The junction had 6 bases not matched to a gene; V was cut back by 3 bases and J by 6 bases. This CDR3 contains 14 residues. The TCR library protocol attached unique molecular identifiers to the individual cDNA molecules. TCRdb independently ran MiXCR on the 5' RACE reads; one entry per CDR3 protein. Among about 55,000 distinct CDR3 sequences listed, about 15% were seen once. The chain employs TRBV7-9 and TRBJ2-7; 9 bases map to TRBD1. The origin of this receptor is an adult who was a healthcare worker with PCR-confirmed SARS-CoV-2 infection or an uninfected control (not recorded which). The specimen comprised whole blood, sampled at baseline. The CDR3 DNA follows: TGTGCCAGCAGCTTGGGACAGGGCCTTAGCGAGCAGTACTTC. It specifies CASSLGQGLSEQYF.